These 15 T cell receptor beta chains came from one sample sequenced in a study of Ad26.COV2.S vaccination and SARS-CoV-2 variants. TCRdb's copy holds only in-frame clones and misses some; the assay was immunoSEQ multiplex PCR. This sample has nearly 95,000 clones, with roughly 84% found just once. Sequencing was performed on peripheral blood, taken after recovery from COVID-19. Receptors were obtained from a human donor who had recovered from COVID-19.

V usage is TRBV28 and J usage is TRBJ1-2, with D unclear. The CDR3 length is 11 residues. Trimming shortened V by 6 bases and J by 5 bases, and 7 bases separated the two germline ends. Germline loops: CDR1 MDHEN, CDR2 SYDVKM. The CDR3 nucleotides are TGTGCCAGCAGGTTTCTATATGGCTACACCTTC. As protein: CASRFLYGYTF.

The chain employs TRBV7-8 and TRBJ1-6; D not certain. The CDR3 sequence is 12 residues long. The germline gives CDR1 SGHVS, CDR2 FQNEAQ. Trimming took 6 bases from V and 8 from J, leaving 8 bases between them. This chain's CDR3 is CASRGGDSPLHF. The CDR3, as DNA: TGTGCCAGCAGGGGCGGGGATTCACCCCTCCACTTT.

The chain has TRBV6-2 or TRBV6-3 and TRBJ1-2, with unresolved D. Trimming stripped 0 bases from V and 4 bases from J, with 9 bases between. The CDR3 consists of 14 residues. Germline V gene sequence: CDR1 MNHEY, CDR2 SVGEGT. The CDR3 sequence: CASSYSTQFYGYTF. CDR3 bases: TGTGCCAGCAGTTACTCGACGCAGTTCTATGGCTACACCTTC.

This clone has just a few counts. The chain carries TRBV20-1 and TRBJ1-2; TRBD1 is a possible D gene (5 bases). The CDR3 loop spans 10 amino acids. From germline, CDR1 is DFQATT and CDR2 SNEGSKA (reference sequence). The ends were cut back, 6 bases at V and 7 bases at J, with 9 bases in the middle. The CDR3 region is CSAWGGGYTF. The CDR3 DNA reads TGCAGTGCGTGGGGGGGTGGCTACACCTTC.

The V gene is TRBV4-2, the J gene TRBJ1-3; unclear D gene. CDR1 and CDR2 from the germline V gene are LGHNA and YNFKEQ. Trimming took off 1 base at V and 0 bases at J, with 7 bases between the two ends. The CDR3 covers 15 residues. In DNA, the CDR3 is TGTGCCAGCAGCCAAGGAACCGACTCTGGAAACACCATATATTTT. Translation: CASSQGTDSGNTIYF.

This chain links TRBV6-5 with TRBJ2-3; D is perhaps TRBD1 (5 bases). This CDR3 spans 16 amino acids. Germline CDR1 reads MNHEY; CDR2 reads SVGAGI. The V gene lost 0 bases and the J gene lost 6 bases, with 16 bases spanning the gap. Here the CDR3 DNA reads TGTGCCAGCAGTTACTCGAGTGGTTGGGGCCTTGATACGCAGTATTTT. It specifies CASSYSSGWGLDTQYF.

The V gene is TRBV27, the J gene TRBJ2-7; the D is unclear. V lost 6 bases, J lost 0 bases, and 6 bases lay in between. CDR1 MNHEY and CDR2 SMNVEV come from the germline V gene (reference sequence). CDR3 length: 12 amino acids. The CDR3 nucleotides are TGTGCCAGCAGCCATATCTCCTACGAGCAGTACTTC. This translates into CASSHISYEQYF.

The rearrangement uses TRBV10-2 and TRBJ2-7; maybe TRBD1 (6 bases). Trimming took off 10 bases at V and 0 bases at J, with 19 bases between the two ends. In germline, CDR1 is WSHSY, CDR2 SAAADI. This CDR3 has 15 amino acids. The CDR3 DNA reads TGCGCCACCCGTGTGGGGACACCCAGCTCCTACGAGCAGTACTTC. Its translation is CATRVGTPSSYEQYF.

J is TRBJ1-5 and V is TRBV7-3, with 8 bases aligning to TRBD1. Trimming took 6 bases from V and 6 from J; bases not matched to a gene: 22. There are 19 residues in the CDR3. Germline V gene sequence: CDR1 SGHTA, CDR2 FQGTGA. DNA for the CDR3: TGTGCCAGCAGTCCGACCGGGACAGGCCTTCTCCGGGTAGGTCAGCCCCAGCATTTT. As protein: CASSPTGTGLLRVGQPQHF.

This chain uses TRBV7-2 with TRBJ2-3; D not certain. CDR1 and CDR2 (germline): SGHTA, FQGNSA. V lost 1 base and J lost 3, with 11 bases in between. The CDR3 sequence is 15 residues long. The CDR3 sequence: CASSLVGGRTDTQYF. The CDR3, as DNA: TGTGCCAGCAGCTTAGTAGGCGGCAGAACAGATACGCAGTATTTT.

The rearrangement uses TRBV9 and TRBJ2-1, with 15 bases lining up with TRBD2. CDR3 size: 15 residues. Germline lookup yields CDR1 SGDLS and CDR2 YYNGEE. V dropped 3 bases and J dropped 7; count of bases not matched to a gene: 2. The DNA of the CDR3 is TGTGCCAGCAGCGGCGGGACTAGCGGGGGGAATGAGCAGTTCTTC. Translation: CASSGGTSGGNEQFF.

The chain joins TRBV5-1 to TRBJ2-5, with D possibly being TRBD1 (9 bases). Germline loops: CDR1 SGHRS, CDR2 YFSETQ. The V gene lost 7 bases and the J gene lost 5 bases, with 21 bases spanning the gap. The CDR3 covers 15 residues. CDR3 region: CASRRNSGTGETQYF. DNA for the CDR3: TGCGCCAGCCGACGAAATAGCGGGACAGGGGAGACCCAGTACTTC.

The CDR3: CASSWGAGGGMNTEAFF. For the CDR3, the DNA is TGCGCCAGCAGCTGGGGGGCAGGGGGCGGAATGAACACTGAAGCTTTCTTT. The gene calls are TRBV5-1 and TRBJ1-1, with 8 bases fitting TRBD1. V was pared by 3 bases and J by 0 bases, with 10 bases of the junction left unmatched. Germline V gene data show CDR1 as SGHRS and CDR2 as YFSETQ. The CDR3 runs to 17 residues.

The chain uses TRBV5-1 and TRBJ1-6; 7 positions agree with TRBD1. The CDR3 runs to 15 residues. Germline assignment: CDR1 SGHRS and CDR2 YFSETQ. V shed 5 bases and J 7 bases; nucleotides not matched to a gene: 9. This chain's CDR3 is CASRTGQAGNSPLHF. The CDR3 DNA reads TGCGCCAGCAGAACAGGACAGGCGGGGAATTCACCCCTCCACTTT.

The chain recombines TRBV3-1 (or the pseudogene TRBV3-2) with TRBJ2-3; a possible D gene is TRBD2 (5 bases). CDR3 size: 14 residues. Germline values: CDR1 LGHDT, CDR2 YNNKEL (reference sequence). V lost 1 base and J lost 7, with 12 bases in between. CDR3 protein: CASSQGTSGNTQYF. Written as DNA, the CDR3 is TGTGCCAGCAGCCAAGGAACTAGTGGAAATACGCAGTATTTT.